The TCR beta chain described here comes from a study of CD8+ T cells in alopecia areata. The overall study: Patients took tofacitinib for 6 to 18 months, followed by 6 drug-free months. For treated patients, severity scores reflected the percentage of scalp area affected.

Sequencing templates came from extracted RNA that was reverse transcribed into cDNA. The repertoire was sequenced with immunoSEQ multiplex PCR; TCRdb's copy has only in-frame clones and lacks some. The data contain about 270,000 clones, 60% of them singletons. This CDR3 contains 16 residues. V was clipped by 5 bases and J by 0 bases, with 14 bases between them. Looked up from germline, CDR1 is LNHNV and CDR2 is YYDKDF (reference sequence). Study-wide findings and caveats: A large proportion of expanded lesional clones were detected persisting in scalp and blood during tofacitinib.

Treatment noted: oral pan-JAK inhibitor, 5-10 mg twice daily. Cell sorting was applied to PBMCs, and CD4+ and CD8+ T cells were collected. About this clone itself: Its specificity is unknown.

The input for sequencing was CD4+ T cells sorted from blood, taken at week 52, from a patient treated with tofacitinib. This TCR derives from a human donor with alopecia areata. The chain joins TRBV15 to TRBJ1-3, with D possibly being TRBD1 (5 bases). The CDR3: CATSPRGLLSGNTIYF. DNA of the CDR3: TGTGCCACCAGCCCCCGGGGGTTACTCTCTGGAAACACCATATATTTT.